Listed here are 26 T cell receptor beta chains from one sample, sequenced in a study of shared clonotypes between healthy human individuals. Naive CD8 cells lacked CD45RO, underwent positive selection for CCR7 and left out terminally differentiated effector memory CD45RA+ cells. Libraries were prepared by immunoSEQ multiplex PCR; TCRdb keeps only in-frame clonotypes and omits some of them. The sample lists roughly 2,000,000 clones, about 95% seen once, with under 1.5% in the top ten. The sequencing input was naive CD8+ T cells sorted from blood. These receptors all stem from a young man in good health.

The J gene is TRBJ2-1, the V gene TRBV7-9; no reliable D call. Per the germline V gene, CDR1 is SEHNR and CDR2 is FQNEAQ (reference sequence). The V end lost 6 bases, the J end lost 7 bases, and 13 bases lay between the germline ends. The CDR3 is made up of 13 amino acids. CDR3 region: CASSSPYRNEQFF. CDR3 in DNA: TGTGCCAGCAGTTCTCCCTATCGGAATGAGCAGTTCTTC.

A note on this clone: Other DNA sequences in the same sample also yield this CDR3. The V call is TRBV7-9, the J call TRBJ1-2, with TRBD1 identical over 7 bases. V shed 1 base and J 0 bases; nucleotides not matched to a gene: 2. This CDR3 has 15 amino acids. Looked up from germline, CDR1 is SEHNR and CDR2 is FQNEAQ (reference sequence). CDR3 coding DNA: TGTGCCAGCAGCTTAGGGACAGGTGCTAACTATGGCTACACCTTC. It specifies CASSLGTGANYGYTF.

V is TRBV7-9 and J is TRBJ1-2, with D unclear. CDR1 is SEHNR, CDR2 FQNEAQ, per germline (reference sequence). The CDR3 consists of 12 residues. Trimming pared 7 bases from V and 8 bases from J, leaving 14 bases between. CDR3 DNA: TGTGCCAGCACCTTTTCGGACGGAGGCTACACCTTC. The encoded protein is CASTFSDGGYTF.

The genes are TRBV9 and TRBJ1-3; 7 bases map to TRBD1. The CDR3 consists of 15 residues. The germline CDR1 and CDR2 sequences are SGDLS and YYNGEE. Trimming took 0 bases from V and 4 from J; bases not matched to a gene: 4. Written as DNA, the CDR3 is TGTGCCAGCAGCGTAGAGGGGGCGGCAGGAAACACCATATATTTT. Translation: CASSVEGAAGNTIYF.

This clone was observed a single time. V is TRBV7-9 and J is TRBJ2-3; TRBD1 is a possible D gene (6 bases). Trimming stripped 4 bases from V and 12 bases from J, with 14 bases between. The CDR3 extends over 12 amino acids. Germline V gene data show CDR1 as SEHNR and CDR2 as FQNEAQ (reference sequence). As DNA, the CDR3 is TGTGCCAGCAGCTCCATAACAGGGATTCAGTATTTT. Protein sequence: CASSSITGIQYF.

Worth noting for this clone: The sample contains more than one DNA sequence encoding this CDR3. CDR3 nucleotide sequence: TGTGCCAGCAGTTTATTGGGTGGCAGCAATCAGCCCCAGCATTTT. Protein product: CASSLLGGSNQPQHF. The chain combines TRBV27 with TRBJ1-5; D is undetermined. The germline CDR1 and CDR2 sequences are MNHEY and SMNVEV (reference sequence). The CDR3 loop spans 15 amino acids. V was clipped by 1 base and J by 1 base, with 8 bases between them.

The chain is built from TRBV5-6 and TRBJ2-5; D is perhaps TRBD2 (5 bases). Per germline, CDR1 SGHDT and CDR2 YYEEEE. The V gene lost 5 bases and the J gene lost 2 bases, with 16 bases spanning the gap. The length of the CDR3 is 15 residues. CDR3 protein: CASSFTTTEQETQYF. The CDR3 coding sequence is TGTGCCAGCAGTTTCACGACTACCGAGCAAGAGACCCAGTACTTC.

V gene TRBV10-3 combines with J gene TRBJ2-1; D possibly corresponds to TRBD2 (6 bases). The CDR3 consists of 16 residues. The germline CDR1 and CDR2 sequences are ENHRY and SYGVKD. Trimming left V 0 bases short and J 5 bases short, with 14 bases between. CDR3 coding DNA: TGTGCCATCAGTGAGTCTGGGGGGAGAAATCACAATGAGCAGTTCTTC. Its translation: CAISESGGRNHNEQFF.

V is TRBV6-1 and J is TRBJ2-7; TRBD2 might be the D (6 bases). Germline CDR1 MNHNS, CDR2 SASEGT. V was trimmed by 1 base and J by 0 bases, leaving 10 bases between them. The CDR3 length is 15 residues. In DNA, the CDR3 is TGTGCCAGCAGTGAAGGTAGCGGCTTCTCCTACGAGCAGTACTTC. This codes for CASSEGSGFSYEQYF.

Regarding this clone: The identical CDR3 is also encoded by other nucleotide sequences in the sample. The V call is TRBV30, the J call TRBJ2-1; no reliable D call. The germline V gene encodes CDR1 GTSNPN and CDR2 SVGIG (reference sequence). This CDR3 has 14 residues. Trimming took 1 base from V and 4 from J, leaving 11 bases between them. CDR3 protein: CAWSAGTSYNEQFF. CDR3 bases: TGTGCCTGGAGTGCGGGTACCAGTTACAATGAGCAGTTCTTC.

The V call is TRBV19, the J call TRBJ1-1; D uncertain. The germline V gene encodes CDR1 LNHDA and CDR2 SQIVND (reference sequence). This CDR3 has 13 amino acids. Trimming took off 3 bases at V and 5 bases at J, with 10 bases between the two ends. CDR3 DNA sequence: TGTGCCAGTAGTATCATGAGTGGGACTGAAGCTTTCTTT. This gives the protein CASSIMSGTEAFF.

The genes are TRBV7-8 and TRBJ2-7; D is possibly TRBD2 (5 bases). V shed 4 bases and J shed 2 bases, with 15 bases lying between them. Germline V gene sequence: CDR1 SGHVS, CDR2 FQNEAQ. The CDR3 sequence is 15 residues long. The CDR3 region is CASSSIEGLTYEQYF. The CDR3 nucleotides read TGTGCCAGCAGCTCAATTGAGGGTCTTACCTACGAGCAGTACTTC.

J is TRBJ2-7 and V is TRBV27; 9 bases are shared with TRBD1. From germline, CDR1 is MNHEY and CDR2 SMNVEV (reference sequence). The CDR3 spans 14 residues. V gave up 4 bases and J gave up 5 bases; unmatched junction bases: 6. The CDR3 protein is CASSWGQGYNEQYF. For the CDR3, the DNA is TGTGCCAGCAGTTGGGGACAGGGATACAACGAGCAGTACTTC.

The chain uses TRBV5-8 and TRBJ2-2, with 8 bases lining up with TRBD1. Germline assignment: CDR1 SGHTS and CDR2 YDEGEE. V lost 0 bases to trimming and J lost 7 bases; unmatched junction nucleotides: 5. The CDR3 sequence is 15 residues long. In DNA form, the CDR3 reads TGTGCCAGCAGCTTGGTCAGGGGGCGCATCGGGGAGCTGTTTTTT. It yields the protein CASSLVRGRIGELFF.

The CDR3 nucleotides are TGTGCCAGCAGCGTCCGGACAGGGAATAACGAGCAGTACTTC. Protein product: CASSVRTGNNEQYF. J is TRBJ2-7 and V is TRBV9, with 8 bases that match TRBD1. CDR1 is SGDLS and CDR2 is YYNGEE in the germline V gene. This CDR3 region has 14 residues. Trimming took 2 bases from V and 5 from J; bases not matched to a gene: 6. Variable domain in full (rest from reference TRBV9 and TRBJ2-7): DSGVTQTPKHLITATGQRVTLRCSPRSGDLSVYWYQQSLDQGLQFLIQYYNGEERAKGNILERFSAQQFPDLHSELNLSSLELGDSALYFCASSVRTGNNEQYFGPGTRLTVT.

The rearrangement uses TRBV6-1 and TRBJ2-2; D remains unclear. Germline lookup yields CDR1 MNHNS and CDR2 SASEGT. Trimming left V 2 bases short and J 4 bases short, with 5 bases between. CDR3 length: 13 amino acids. This chain's CDR3 is CASSEYGTGELFF. CDR3 sequence (DNA): TGTGCCAGCAGTGAATACGGCACCGGGGAGCTGTTTTTT.

CDR3 DNA sequence: TGCGCCAGCAGCCAGATCCTTGGGGAGACCCAGTACTTC. It specifies CASSQILGETQYF. This sequence joins TRBV4-3 and TRBJ2-5; D ambiguous. Trimming left V 3 bases short and J 5 bases short, with 10 bases between. CDR3 length: 13 amino acids. CDR1 is LGHNA and CDR2 is YSLEER in the germline V gene.

The CDR3 loop is CASSLEPASSYNEQFF. For the CDR3, the DNA is TGTGCCAGCAGCTTAGAGCCAGCTAGCTCCTACAATGAGCAGTTCTTC. The chain employs TRBV7-2 and TRBJ2-1; D remains unclear. Germline CDR1 SGHTA, CDR2 FQGNSA. The V end lost 1 base, the J end lost 0 bases, and 10 bases lay between the germline ends. This CDR3 contains 16 residues.

V and J are TRBV11-2 and TRBJ2-2, with D unresolved. The CDR3 runs 16 residues. Germline-derived CDR1 and CDR2 are SGHAT and FQNNGV. The V gene lost 5 bases and the J gene lost 1 base, with 14 bases spanning the gap. The CDR3 protein is CASSHPGLLNTGELFF. CDR3 nucleotides: TGTGCCAGCAGCCACCCCGGCTTGCTGAACACCGGGGAGCTGTTTTTT.

V usage is TRBV7-9 and J usage is TRBJ1-1; 7 nucleotides align to TRBD1. This CDR3 has 15 amino acids. Trimming took 5 bases from V and 0 from J; bases not matched to a gene: 6. Germline CDR1 is SEHNR and CDR2 is FQNEAQ (reference sequence). As DNA, the CDR3 is TGTGCCAGCAGCCACTCACAGGGGATGAACACTGAAGCTTTCTTT. Protein sequence: CASSHSQGMNTEAFF.

J is TRBJ2-7 and V is TRBV4-1, with TRBD1 as a possible D gene (5 bases). The CDR3 length is 13 residues. Trimming left V 2 bases short and J 5 bases short, with 10 bases between. CDR1 is MGHRA, CDR2 YSYEKL, per germline. The CDR3 DNA reads TGCGCCAGCAGCCAACCAGGGTATAACGAGCAGTACTTC. Translating gives CASSQPGYNEQYF.

This clone was seen only a few times. CDR3 loop: CASSSSGDHGYTF. For the CDR3, the DNA is TGTGCCAGCAGCTCCTCAGGGGACCATGGCTACACCTTC. The gene calls are TRBV7-3 and TRBJ1-2; D perhaps matches TRBD1 (6 bases). The germline CDR1 and CDR2 sequences are SGHTA and FQGTGA. This CDR3 is built from 13 residues. The V and J ends lost 4 bases and 6 bases respectively, with 12 bases between them.

The chain uses TRBV6-5 and TRBJ2-3, with 9 bases identical to TRBD1. Trimming removed 8 bases from V and 4 bases from J; junction bases left unmatched: 10. CDR1 is MNHEY, CDR2 SVGAGI, per germline. This CDR3 spans 15 amino acids. Here the CDR3 reads CASGPPGTGSDTQYF. CDR3 nucleotides: TGTGCCAGCGGCCCCCCGGGGACAGGGTCAGATACGCAGTATTTT.

The CDR3 reads CASSRWDRATVGNTEAFF. CDR3 coding DNA: TGTGCCAGCAGCCGATGGGACAGGGCCACCGTAGGGAACACTGAAGCTTTCTTT. The J gene is TRBJ1-1, the V gene TRBV14; 9 bases align to TRBD1. Germline loops: CDR1 SGHDN, CDR2 FVKESK. The CDR3 is made up of 18 amino acids. With V trimmed by 4 bases and J by 1 base, 13 bases remained unmatched.

Details on this clone: The same CDR3 is also encoded by other DNA sequences in this sample. The V gene is TRBV4-1, the J gene TRBJ2-1; TRBD2 aligns across 7 bases. The CDR3 is 15 amino acids. V gave up 1 base and J gave up 4 bases; unmatched junction bases: 4. Germline CDR1 reads MGHRA; CDR2 reads YSYEKL. CDR3 sequence: CASSQVLAAYNEQFF. CDR3 DNA: TGCGCCAGCAGCCAAGTTCTAGCGGCTTACAATGAGCAGTTCTTC.

The chain recombines TRBV9 with TRBJ2-7, with TRBD2 as a possible D gene (6 bases). CDR3 length equals 14 residues. Trimming shortened V by 3 bases and J by 0 bases, and 10 bases separated the two germline ends. Germline assignment: CDR1 SGDLS and CDR2 YYNGEE. CDR3 coding DNA: TGTGCCAGCAGCGGTAGCGGAATCTCCTACGAGCAGTACTTC. Translated: CASSGSGISYEQYF.